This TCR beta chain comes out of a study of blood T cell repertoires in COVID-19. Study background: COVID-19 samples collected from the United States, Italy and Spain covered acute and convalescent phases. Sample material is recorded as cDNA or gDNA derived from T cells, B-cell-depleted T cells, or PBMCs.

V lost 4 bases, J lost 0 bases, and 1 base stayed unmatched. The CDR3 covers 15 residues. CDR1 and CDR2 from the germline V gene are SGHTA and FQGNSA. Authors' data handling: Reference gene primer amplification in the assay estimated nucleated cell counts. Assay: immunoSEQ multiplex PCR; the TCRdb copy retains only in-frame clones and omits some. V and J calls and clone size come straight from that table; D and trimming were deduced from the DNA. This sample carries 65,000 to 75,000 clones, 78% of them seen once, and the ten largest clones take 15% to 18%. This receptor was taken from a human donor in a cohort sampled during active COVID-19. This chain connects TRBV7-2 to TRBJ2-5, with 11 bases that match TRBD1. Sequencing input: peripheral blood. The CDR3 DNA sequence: TGTGCCAGCAGCTCGGGACAGGGGGACCAAGAGACCCAGTACTTC. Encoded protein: CASSSGQGDQETQYF.